The 2 T cell receptor beta chains below were found in one sample sequenced in a study of T cells in severe cutaneous drug reactions. Bulk and single-cell libraries used iRepertoire multiplex PCR with TCR subtype-specific primers. No DNA is given; TCRdb re-called the multiplex PCR reads and lists each CDR3 protein once. The sample data list about 7,500 distinct CDR3 sequences. The patients sequenced had a carbamazepine-induced Stevens-Johnson syndrome or toxic epidermal necrolysis reaction. The sequenced sample was cells from a skin blister. The receptors were gathered from a human donor with a severe cutaneous adverse drug reaction.

The chain couples TRBV29-1 to TRBJ1-2; TCRdb selects TRBD1, and the lack of DNA leaves this call unchecked. The CDR3 sequence is 16 residues long. Germline V lookup: CDR1 SQVTM, CDR2 ANQGSEA. CDR3 region: CSVGGQGARGAYGYTF.

The chain has TRBV28 and TRBJ2-7; the D gene TCRdb calls, TRBD2, cannot be checked with no DNA. This CDR3 contains 14 residues. In germline, CDR1 is MDHEN, CDR2 SYDVKM. The CDR3 loop is CASSDRPSNYEQYF.